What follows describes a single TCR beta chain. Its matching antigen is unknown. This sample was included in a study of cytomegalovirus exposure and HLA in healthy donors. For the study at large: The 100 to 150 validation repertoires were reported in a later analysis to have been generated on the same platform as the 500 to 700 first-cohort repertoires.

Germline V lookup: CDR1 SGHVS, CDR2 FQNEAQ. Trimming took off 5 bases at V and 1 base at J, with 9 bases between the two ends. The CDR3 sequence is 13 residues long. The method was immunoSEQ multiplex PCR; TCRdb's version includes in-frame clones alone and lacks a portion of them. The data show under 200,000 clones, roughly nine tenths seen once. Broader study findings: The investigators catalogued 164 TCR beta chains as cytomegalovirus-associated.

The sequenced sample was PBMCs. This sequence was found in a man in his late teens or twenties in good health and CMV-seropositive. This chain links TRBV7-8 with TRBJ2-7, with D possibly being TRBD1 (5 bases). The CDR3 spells CASSKDTSYEQYF. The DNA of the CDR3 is TGTGCCAGCAGCAAGGACACGTCCTACGAGCAGTACTTC.